The next 24 T cell receptor beta chains were all read from a single sample in a study of cytomegalovirus exposure and HLA in healthy donors. PCR amplification relied on 60 Vbeta primers (plus 13 Jbeta primers). This table comes from immunoSEQ multiplex PCR, and its TCRdb copy is limited to in-frame clones, with some not included. The sample has roughly 170,000 clones; approximately 80% are singletons. Sequencing was done on a sample of PBMCs. The receptors shown here come from a young woman in good health and CMV-seronegative.

The V gene is TRBV4-1, the J gene TRBJ1-4; 8 bases align to TRBD1. CDR1 is MGHRA, CDR2 YSYEKL, per germline. Trimming cost V 4 bases and J 4 bases; bases outside gene matches: 11. The CDR3 is 17 residues long. The CDR3 coding sequence is TGCGCCAGCAGCCCCACCCCCGGGACAGGCCATAATGAAAAACTGTTTTTT. It codes for CASSPTPGTGHNEKLFF.

The genes are TRBV28 and TRBJ1-2; 7 bases fit TRBD1. The CDR3 is 12 residues long. The ends lost 8 bases at V and 2 bases at J; junction bases unmatched: 2. CDR1 is MDHEN and CDR2 is SYDVKM in the germline V gene. The CDR3 here is CASETGNYGYTF. The DNA of the CDR3 is TGTGCCAGCGAGACAGGGAACTATGGCTACACCTTC.

This clone has a single count. This chain links TRBV11-3 with TRBJ2-1; TRBD1 matches 9 bases. With 3 bases clipped from V and 9 bases from J, the junction kept 6 bases outside the gene matches. Germline values: CDR1 SGHNT, CDR2 YENEEA. The CDR3 has 14 amino acids. In DNA, the CDR3 is TGTGCCAGCAGCTTCCGGGACAGGGTCGGTGAGCAGTTCTTC. Amino acid sequence: CASSFRDRVGEQFF.

V is TRBV19 and J is TRBJ2-2; 8 nucleotides agree with TRBD1. V lost 5 bases to trimming and J lost 0 bases; unmatched junction nucleotides: 5. The V gene's germline CDR1 is LNHDA and CDR2 SQIVND (reference sequence). This CDR3 comprises 16 residues. As DNA, the CDR3 is TGTGCCAGTAGTCTCGGACAGGGAGCGAACACCGGGGAGCTGTTTTTT. Its protein is CASSLGQGANTGELFF.

Only one count was recorded for this clone. This chain links TRBV6-5 with TRBJ2-3; maybe TRBD1 (6 bases). The CDR3 has 15 amino acids. The V gene's germline CDR1 is MNHEY and CDR2 SVGAGI. V gave up 0 bases and J gave up 0 bases, with 7 bases separating them. CDR3 sequence (DNA): TGTGCCAGCAGTTACTCGCAGGGGAGCACAGATACGCAGTATTTT. Residues: CASSYSQGSTDTQYF.

This chain connects TRBV2 to TRBJ1-3, with D perhaps TRBD1 (6 bases). Looked up from germline, CDR1 is SNHLY and CDR2 is FYNNEI. This CDR3 is 16 amino acids long. Between the trimmed V and J ends, which lost 2 bases and 4 bases, there was a span of 15 bases. The DNA for the CDR3 is TGTGCCAGCAGTGAACAAGGGGGGGGGCTAGGAAACACCATATATTTT. This sequence encodes CASSEQGGGLGNTIYF.

The chain recombines TRBV6-1 with TRBJ2-7; TRBD2 aligns across 10 bases. Germline loops: CDR1 MNHNS, CDR2 SASEGT. The CDR3 loop spans 17 amino acids. The trim removed 3 bases at V and 1 base at J, leaving 9 bases unmatched. The CDR3 spells CASSDIMRTSGSYEQYF. The CDR3 DNA is TGTGCCAGCAGTGACATTATGAGGACTAGCGGTTCCTACGAGCAGTACTTC.

V usage is TRBV28 and J usage is TRBJ2-7; 7 bases are shared with TRBD1. Germline values: CDR1 MDHEN, CDR2 SYDVKM. The CDR3 has 13 amino acids. J lost 2 bases, V lost 10 bases, and 8 bases had no gene match. For the CDR3, the DNA is TGTGCCACCAAAAGGACAGGAGCCTACGAGCAGTACTTC. Amino acids: CATKRTGAYEQYF.

The rearrangement joins TRBV2 to TRBJ1-5; TRBD1 aligns across 8 bases. This CDR3 is built from 13 residues. Germline CDR1 is SNHLY and CDR2 is FYNNEI. V gave up 3 bases and J gave up 6 bases; unmatched junction bases: 1. The CDR3 spells CASSDRGLQPQHF. The DNA of the CDR3 is TGTGCCAGCAGTGACAGGGGGCTTCAGCCCCAGCATTTT.

Concerning this clone: The junction departs from germline at one end; a sequencing error may be responsible. The V and J genes are TRBV7-9 and TRBJ2-3; no clear D. The CDR3 length is 13 residues. Germline lookup yields CDR1 SEHNR and CDR2 FQNEAQ (reference sequence). The DNA of the CDR3 is TGTTCCAGCAGCTTAGGGATCGCAGGTACGCAGTATTTT. This encodes CSSSLGIAGTQYF.

The chain links TRBV5-6 to TRBJ2-3; D unresolved. V lost 2 bases and J lost 10, with 17 bases in between. Germline V gene data show CDR1 as SGHDT and CDR2 as YYEEEE. The CDR3 is 14 residues long. CDR3 DNA: TGTGCCAGCAGCTTACCACGGGTTTTAGTGTCGCAGTATTTT. Residues: CASSLPRVLVSQYF.

V gene TRBV5-1 combines with J gene TRBJ2-7; the match to TRBD1 covers 7 bases. V was clipped by 3 bases and J by 6 bases; unmatched bases: 9. The CDR3 extends over 14 amino acids. The germline gives CDR1 SGHRS, CDR2 YFSETQ. The CDR3 DNA sequence: TGCGCCAGCAGCTCACCGGATCACAGGGGCGAGCAGTACTTC. Amino acid sequence: CASSSPDHRGEQYF.

The CDR3 DNA is TGTGCCAGCAGTCGTTCCGGGAGCGGCGTCTACGAGCAGTACTTC. This sequence encodes CASSRSGSGVYEQYF. The chain couples TRBV6-1 to TRBJ2-7; the D gene is possibly TRBD2 (6 bases). Germline values: CDR1 MNHNS, CDR2 SASEGT. The length of the CDR3 is 15 residues. V was shortened by 5 bases and J by 3 bases, with 17 bases between the two germline ends.

The rearrangement joins TRBV4-1 to TRBJ2-7; D is perhaps TRBD2 (5 bases). TRBJ2-5 explains the end of the DNA better; the J call may be wrong. The CDR3 is 15 amino acids. Per germline, CDR1 MGHRA and CDR2 YSYEKL. In DNA form, the CDR3 reads TGCGCCAGCAGCCGCCTCGGAGGAGGTTCAGAGACCCAGTACTTC. Translating gives CASSRLGGGSETQYF.

The rearrangement joins TRBV21-1 to TRBJ2-1; TRBD2 is taken as the D call from the table, unchecked against the DNA. TRBV21-1 is recorded as a pseudogene. This CDR3 spans 12 amino acids. Here the CDR3 reads CGGRTPPNEQFF. The CDR3 DNA reads as TGTGGAGGGAGAACTCCTCCCAATGAGCAGTTCTTC.

The rearrangement uses TRBV27 and TRBJ2-7; 7 nucleotides line up with TRBD2. From germline, CDR1 is MNHEY and CDR2 SMNVEV (reference sequence). J gave up 5 bases and V 6 bases, and 13 bases lay outside the gene matches. This CDR3 comprises 15 residues. CDR3 sequence reads: CASSPGGSLRHEQYF. The DNA of the CDR3 is TGTGCCAGCAGCCCCGGGGGGAGTCTACGTCACGAGCAGTACTTC.

The rearrangement joins TRBV6-4 to TRBJ2-7, with TRBD2 matching over 7 bases. This CDR3 has 14 residues. Trimming at V came to 7 bases and at J to 1 base, leaving 7 bases not matched to a gene. Germline V gene data show CDR1 as MRHNA and CDR2 as SNTAGT. The DNA of the CDR3 is TGTGCCAGCAAGAGACTAGCAAGTTCCTACGAGCAGTACTTC. This sequence encodes CASKRLASSYEQYF.

This clone is a singleton in its sample. The genes are TRBV7-6 and TRBJ2-5, with a tentative D call TRBD2 (6 bases). Germline V gene data show CDR1 as SGHVS and CDR2 as FNYEAQ. The germline V and J ends were trimmed by 0 bases and 2 bases, with 16 bases remaining between them. The CDR3 has 17 residues. Here the CDR3 DNA reads TGTGCCAGCAGCTTAGCCTCGACGGGAGCAGTACAAGAGACCCAGTACTTC. Translated, it gives CASSLASTGAVQETQYF.

This clone has more than one count but fewer than ten. V and J are TRBV19 and TRBJ2-1; 7 nucleotides match TRBD1. The CDR3 consists of 16 residues. J gave up 0 bases and V 6 bases, and 8 bases lay outside the gene matches. Germline V CDR1 and CDR2: LNHDA, SQIVND (reference sequence). The CDR3 DNA is TGTGCCAGTAGCGAGCAGGGGGATAACTCCTACAATGAGCAGTTCTTC. It translates to CASSEQGDNSYNEQFF.

The chain combines TRBV27 with TRBJ2-1, with a weak D call TRBD2 (7 bases). V was shortened by 3 bases and J by 7 bases, with 22 bases between the two germline ends. CDR1 and CDR2 (germline): MNHEY, SMNVEV (reference sequence). The CDR3 has 17 amino acids. The CDR3 nucleotides read TGTGCCAGCAGTTTCCTCCCCACTAGAAGGGGGGGGAATGAGCAGTTCTTC. Protein: CASSFLPTRRGGNEQFF.

This clone came up a few times. The chain employs TRBV27 and TRBJ2-1, with 12 bases fitting TRBD2. The CDR3 runs to 21 residues. V lost 2 bases to trimming and J lost 10 bases; unmatched junction nucleotides: 24. CDR1 MNHEY and CDR2 SMNVEV come from the germline V gene (reference sequence). In DNA form, the CDR3 reads TGTGCCAGCAGTTTAAACCCCGCATCAAAATCGACTAGCGGGAGAGTAGGCGAGCAGTTCTTC. Residues: CASSLNPASKSTSGRVGEQFF.

DNA for the CDR3: TGTGCCAGCAGCTTGGGTCTGGCGGGGGTCTCCTACAATGAGCAGTTCTTC. Translating it yields CASSLGLAGVSYNEQFF. The V gene is TRBV5-6, the J gene TRBJ2-1; TRBD2 agrees at 7 bases. The germline gives CDR1 SGHDT, CDR2 YYEEEE. Germline trimming cut 0 bases from V and 0 bases from J; bases unmatched to any gene: 6. The CDR3 contains 17 residues.

The rearrangement uses TRBV4-1 and TRBJ2-3, with a tentative D call TRBD2 (6 bases). This CDR3 has 15 residues. V was clipped by 5 bases and J by 1 base, with 13 bases between them. Germline values: CDR1 MGHRA, CDR2 YSYEKL. The CDR3 region is CASSFQGLRTDTQYF. The CDR3 DNA is TGCGCCAGCAGCTTTCAGGGACTCCGCACAGATACGCAGTATTTT.

This clone has a single count. The chain has TRBV9 and TRBJ1-1; D is uncertain. V lost 0 bases to trimming and J lost 2 bases, with 11 bases between them. CDR1 and CDR2 from the germline V gene are SGDLS and YYNGEE. The CDR3 has 15 amino acids. As DNA, the CDR3 is TGTGCCAGCAGCGTAGGGATCGCGGAAAACACTGAAGCTTTCTTT. It specifies CASSVGIAENTEAFF.